The next 25 T cell receptor beta chains were all read from a single sample in a study of blood T cell repertoires in COVID-19. Here immunoSEQ multiplex PCR was the method, and the copy in TCRdb shows in-frame clones only, minus some. The sample contains roughly 440,000 clones, roughly 88% of which appear only once. Source material: peripheral blood. Receptors originate from a woman in her 50s with COVID-19, enrolled during active disease.

The rearrangement links TRBV7-8 to TRBJ2-5; TRBD2 matches at 7 bases. The CDR3 totals 18 residues. J gave up 1 base and V 1 base, and 12 bases lay outside the gene matches. Germline CDR1 SGHVS, CDR2 FQNEAQ. This chain's CDR3 is CASSLVSFGGGPQETQYF. The CDR3 DNA sequence: TGTGCCAGCAGCTTAGTAAGTTTCGGCGGGGGACCCCAAGAGACCCAGTACTTC.

This chain connects TRBV10-3 to TRBJ1-6; tentatively, D is TRBD1 (5 bases). CDR1 and CDR2 (germline): ENHRY, SYGVKD. V lost 9 bases, J lost 4 bases, and 10 bases lay in between. There are 13 residues in the CDR3. This CDR3 is CAIYGQYNSPLHF. The CDR3 coding sequence is TGTGCCATATACGGACAATATAATTCACCCCTCCACTTT.

This chain uses TRBV7-3 with TRBJ2-1; TRBD1 might be the D (7 bases). The CDR3 runs 15 residues. Germline-derived CDR1 and CDR2 are SGHTA and FQGTGA. V lost 0 bases and J 4 bases, leaving 10 bases between the germline ends. The CDR3 coding sequence is TGTGCCAGCAGCTTAACTGCGGGACAGTACAATGAGCAGTTCTTC. This encodes CASSLTAGQYNEQFF.

The J gene is TRBJ1-3, the V gene TRBV7-9; 7 nucleotides align to TRBD1. The CDR3 is 15 residues long. The germline V gene has CDR1 SEHNR and CDR2 FQNEAQ (reference sequence). Unmatched junction bases numbered 8, after V lost 4 bases and J lost 5 bases. CDR3 region: CASSSTWRGRNTIYF. The CDR3 region has the DNA TGTGCCAGCAGCTCCACCTGGAGGGGGCGAAACACCATATATTTT.

The chain recombines TRBV6-4 with TRBJ1-2; 9 positions match TRBD1. CDR3 length: 13 amino acids. CDR1 is MRHNA, CDR2 SNTAGT, per germline. The V segment lost 4 bases and the J segment 7 bases; nucleotides outside the gene matches: 4. The DNA for the CDR3 is TGTGCCAGCAGTGCCACAGGGGGCGGTGGCTACACCTTC. This encodes CASSATGGGGYTF.

The rearrangement uses TRBV20-1 and TRBJ1-1, with a tentative D call TRBD1 (5 bases). Germline CDR1 is DFQATT and CDR2 is SNEGSKA (reference sequence). This CDR3 has 11 amino acids. Trimming removed 7 bases at V and 4 bases at J, with 10 bases between. CDR3 region: CSVQGGTEAFF. The DNA for the CDR3 is TGCAGTGTTCAGGGCGGCACTGAAGCTTTCTTT.

The V call is TRBV6-5, the J call TRBJ1-2; D might be TRBD1 (5 bases). The germline V gene has CDR1 MNHEY and CDR2 SVGAGI. CDR3 size: 13 residues. V was clipped by 7 bases and J by 8 bases, with 17 bases between them. The DNA of the CDR3 is TGTGCCAGCACCAGGGAGGGCGTGGAGGGCTACACCTTC. Amino acid sequence: CASTREGVEGYTF.

The V call is TRBV18, the J call TRBJ1-3; D perhaps matches TRBD1 (6 bases). The V gene lost 3 bases and the J gene lost 4 bases, with 10 bases spanning the gap. The CDR3 has 14 residues. The germline gives CDR1 KGHSH, CDR2 LQKENI. The CDR3 loop is CASSPETGGNTIYF. The CDR3 DNA reads as TGTGCCAGCTCACCTGAGACAGGAGGAAACACCATATATTTT.

The chain links TRBV30 to TRBJ1-6; 9 bases fit TRBD1. The CDR3 length is 12 residues. Trimming at V came to 5 bases and at J to 7 bases, leaving 0 bases not matched to a gene. The germline gives CDR1 GTSNPN, CDR2 SVGIG (reference sequence). CDR3 bases: TGTGCCTGGGGACAGGGGAATTCACCCCTCCACTTT. The encoded protein is CAWGQGNSPLHF.

The V call is TRBV5-5, the J call TRBJ2-2, with D perhaps matching TRBD1 (6 bases). V was trimmed by 3 bases and J by 6 bases, leaving 21 bases between them. Germline V gene sequence: CDR1 SGHKS, CDR2 YYEKEE (reference sequence). CDR3 length equals 17 residues. The CDR3 DNA reads TGTGCCAGCAGCTACCGTCGAGTAACAGGGAGATCCGGGGAGCTGTTTTTT. Amino acid sequence: CASSYRRVTGRSGELFF.

The V call is TRBV27, the J call TRBJ1-3; possibly TRBD1 for D (6 bases). In germline, CDR1 is MNHEY, CDR2 SMNVEV (reference sequence). The CDR3 covers 14 residues. V dropped 8 bases and J dropped 3 bases, with 14 bases sitting between them. CDR3 bases: TGTGCCAGCGCCACAGGGTCTAGTGGAAACACCATATATTTT. Its protein product is CASATGSSGNTIYF.

The chain employs TRBV6-6 and TRBJ1-5; possibly TRBD1 for D (6 bases). V was clipped by 5 bases and J by 5 bases, with 22 bases between them. The CDR3 has 17 amino acids. From germline, CDR1 is MNHNY and CDR2 SVGAGI (reference sequence). The CDR3 region is CASSHPRGALGYQPQHF. The DNA of the CDR3 is TGTGCCAGCAGTCATCCCCGGGGGGCTTTGGGGTATCAGCCCCAGCATTTT.

The chain has TRBV19 and TRBJ1-1; no clear D. The V gene's germline CDR1 is LNHDA and CDR2 SQIVND (reference sequence). V was trimmed by 9 bases and J by 0 bases, leaving 11 bases between them. There are 13 residues in the CDR3. The CDR3 loop is CASREPVNTEAFF. DNA of the CDR3: TGTGCCAGCCGGGAGCCCGTGAACACTGAAGCTTTCTTT.

This rearrangement joins TRBV18 to TRBJ2-7; 10 bases are shared with TRBD2. This CDR3 spans 15 amino acids. CDR1 is KGHSH, CDR2 LQKENI, per germline. V lost 0 bases, J lost 5 bases, and 4 bases stayed unmatched. For the CDR3, the DNA is TGTGCCAGCTCACCACCGGCTAGCGGGGGCCACGAGCAGTACTTC. This gives the protein CASSPPASGGHEQYF.

This sequence joins TRBV6-5 and TRBJ1-2, with 10 bases aligning to TRBD1. CDR1 is MNHEY and CDR2 is SVGAGI in the germline V gene. There are 14 residues in the CDR3. V was clipped by 8 bases and J by 4 bases; unmatched bases: 7. The CDR3, as DNA: TGTGCCAGCCAAGACAGGGGGCTTTCCTATGGCTACACCTTC. It encodes CASQDRGLSYGYTF.

The rearrangement uses TRBV29-1 and TRBJ1-1, with 12 bases that match TRBD1. J was trimmed by 7 bases and V by 5 bases; bases with no gene match: 11. This CDR3 has 15 residues. CDR1 and CDR2 (germline): SQVTM, ANQGSEA. DNA for the CDR3: TGCAGCGTTCCGGGACAGGGGGCCATTGATGGTGAAGCTTTCTTT. Its protein is CSVPGQGAIDGEAFF.

This sequence joins TRBV30 and TRBJ1-2; D is undetermined. Germline-derived CDR1 and CDR2 are GTSNPN and SVGIG (reference sequence). CDR3 size: 16 residues. V was cut by 3 bases and J by 0 bases, with 17 bases left in between. The CDR3 loop reads CAWRRHLAGSNYGYTF. CDR3 bases: TGTGCCTGGAGGCGGCACCTAGCCGGGTCTAACTATGGCTACACCTTC.

This chain uses TRBV3-1 (or the pseudogene TRBV3-2) with TRBJ2-2, with TRBD2 matching over 7 bases. The length of the CDR3 is 15 residues. Looked up from germline, CDR1 is LGHDT and CDR2 is YNNKEL (reference sequence). J was trimmed by 3 bases and V by 5 bases; bases with no gene match: 6. CDR3 sequence: CASSEAGIDTGELFF. The CDR3 region has the DNA TGTGCCAGCAGCGAAGCGGGGATAGACACCGGGGAGCTGTTTTTT.

The chain combines TRBV29-1 with TRBJ1-2, with 8 bases lining up with TRBD1. The CDR3 sequence is 14 residues long. Germline CDR1 reads SQVTM; CDR2 reads ANQGSEA. The V gene end was trimmed by 6 bases and the J gene end by 6 bases; junction bases not matched to a gene: 12. The CDR3 coding sequence is TGCAGCGTCGAAACGACAGGGGAGTTTGATGGCTACACCTTC. This sequence encodes CSVETTGEFDGYTF.

This clone occurred a few times. V is TRBV7-9 and J is TRBJ1-5; tentatively, D is TRBD1 (5 bases). Deletions cut 5 bases from V and 0 bases from J, with 20 bases between. Germline V gene lookup returns CDR1 SEHNR and CDR2 FQNEAQ (reference sequence). The CDR3 loop spans 18 amino acids. CDR3 amino acids: CASSLRQKPHYSNQPQHF. The CDR3 DNA sequence: TGTGCCAGCAGCCTCCGACAGAAGCCCCACTATAGCAATCAGCCCCAGCATTTT.

V usage is TRBV2 and J usage is TRBJ1-1, with TRBD1 matching over 9 bases. V shed 10 bases and J 2 bases; nucleotides not matched to a gene: 8. Germline V gene data show CDR1 as SNHLY and CDR2 as FYNNEI. This CDR3 comprises 14 residues. The CDR3 region has the DNA TGTGCCACCCTCCCGGGACAGGGAAACACTGAAGCTTTCTTT. As protein: CATLPGQGNTEAFF.

The chain combines TRBV25-1 with TRBJ2-1; D is ambiguous. Germline CDR1 reads MGHDK; CDR2 reads SYGVNS. This CDR3 contains 11 residues. The V and J ends lost 6 bases and 4 bases respectively, with 4 bases between them. This chain's CDR3 is CASRSYNEQFF. The CDR3 region has the DNA TGTGCCAGCAGGTCGTACAATGAGCAGTTCTTC. Filled out from reference TRBV25-1 and TRBJ2-1, the complete variable domain reads EADIYQTPRYLVIGTGKKITLECSQTMGHDKMYWYQQDPGMELHLIHYSYGVNSTEKGDLSSESTVSRIRTEHFPLTLESARPSHTSQYLCASRSYNEQFFGPGTRLTVL.

The chain recombines TRBV2 with TRBJ2-3; 7 bases match TRBD2. The CDR3 runs 15 residues. In germline, CDR1 is SNHLY, CDR2 FYNNEI. V gave up 8 bases and J gave up 6 bases; unmatched junction bases: 14. The CDR3 is CASSGWGGRWDTQYF. Here the CDR3 DNA reads TGTGCCAGCTCCGGATGGGGGGGGAGGTGGGATACGCAGTATTTT.

The chain recombines TRBV28 with TRBJ1-5; 7 bases map to TRBD1. In germline, CDR1 is MDHEN, CDR2 SYDVKM. J lost 0 bases, V lost 4 bases, and 3 bases had no gene match. This CDR3 comprises 15 residues. In nucleotides, the CDR3 is TGTGCCAGCAGTTCGACAGGGTATAGCAATCAGCCCCAGCATTTT. Encoded protein: CASSSTGYSNQPQHF.

The chain combines TRBV6-5 with TRBJ1-2, with TRBD1 matching 9 bases. The junction had 5 bases not matched to a gene; V was cut back by 6 bases and J by 3 bases. Germline V gives CDR1 MNHEY, CDR2 SVGAGI. The CDR3 loop spans 14 amino acids. This CDR3 is CASRPTGGDYGYTF. CDR3 sequence (DNA): TGTGCCAGCAGACCAACAGGGGGCGACTATGGCTACACCTTC.